This TCR beta chain emerged from a study of a mutant IDH1 vaccine in newly diagnosed glioma. Looking at the study overall: Vaccine administration was initiated 4-6 weeks following radiotherapy alone, or with temozolomide cycles. V12 occurred at week 35 and V13 at week 47.

Clones were sequenced by immunoSEQ multiplex PCR, and TCRdb holds only the in-frame ones, with some missing. This sample yields about 94,000 clones, of which around nine tenths are seen a single time; around 0.77% belongs to the top ten. This clone was seen just once. What it binds is unknown. Per the germline V gene, CDR1 is MNHNS and CDR2 is SASEGT. Trimming removed 6 bases from V and 0 bases from J, with 14 bases in between. CDR3 length equals 16 residues. Time point in this sample: week 47, end of study. A single vaccine dose contained 300 ug of mutant IDH1 20-mer peptide, and topical imiquimod was used with it. The donors had new WHO grade 3 or 4 astrocytomas; these were IDH1-mutant and ATRX-lost.

The sequence was collected from a woman aged 45-65 years with glioma. V is TRBV6-1 and J is TRBJ1-4; D perhaps matches TRBD1 (5 bases). The sequences come from PBMCs, collected from a glioma patient whose treatment included an IDH1 peptide vaccine. In DNA, the CDR3 is TGTGCCAGCAGCGAATGGGGCAGGGCAACTAATGAAAAACTGTTTTTT. Protein: CASSEWGRATNEKLFF.